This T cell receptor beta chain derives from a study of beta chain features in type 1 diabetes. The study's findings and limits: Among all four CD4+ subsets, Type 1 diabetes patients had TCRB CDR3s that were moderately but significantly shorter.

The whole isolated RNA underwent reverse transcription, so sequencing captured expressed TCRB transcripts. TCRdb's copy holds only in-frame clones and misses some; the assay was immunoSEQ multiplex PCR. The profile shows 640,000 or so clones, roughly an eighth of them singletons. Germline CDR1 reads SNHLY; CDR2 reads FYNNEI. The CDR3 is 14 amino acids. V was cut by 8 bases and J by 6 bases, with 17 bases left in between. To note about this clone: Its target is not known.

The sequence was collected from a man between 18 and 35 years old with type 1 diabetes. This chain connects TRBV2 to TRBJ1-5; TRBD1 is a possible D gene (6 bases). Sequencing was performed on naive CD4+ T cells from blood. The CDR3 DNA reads TGTGCCAGCCGAAGACAGGAATTAGGTCAGCCCCAGCATTTT. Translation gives CASRRQELGQPQHF.